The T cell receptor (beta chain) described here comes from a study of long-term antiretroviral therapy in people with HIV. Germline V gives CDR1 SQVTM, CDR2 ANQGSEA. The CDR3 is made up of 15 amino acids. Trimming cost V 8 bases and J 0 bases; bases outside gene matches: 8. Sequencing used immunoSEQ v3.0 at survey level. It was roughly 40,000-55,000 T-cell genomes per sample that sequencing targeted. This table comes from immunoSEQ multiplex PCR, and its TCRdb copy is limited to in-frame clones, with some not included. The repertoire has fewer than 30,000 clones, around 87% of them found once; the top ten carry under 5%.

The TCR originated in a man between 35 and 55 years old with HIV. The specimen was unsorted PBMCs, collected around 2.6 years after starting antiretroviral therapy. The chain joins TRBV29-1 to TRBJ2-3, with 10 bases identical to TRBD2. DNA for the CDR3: TGCAGCTCCCGGACTAGCGGAGCTAGCACAGATACGCAGTATTTT. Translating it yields CSSRTSGASTDTQYF.